The clone carrying this T cell receptor beta chain was counted at least ten times. Its antigen remains unknown. One entry per CDR3 protein results from TCRdb running MiXCR on the 5' RACE reads. The table records roughly 40,000 distinct CDR3 sequences, 7% to 8% of them present only once. The germline CDR1 and CDR2 sequences are MDHEN and SYDVKM. The CDR3 is 14 residues long. Between the trimmed V and J ends, which lost 8 bases and 0 bases, there was a span of 12 bases. The data were taken from a study of early T cells in non-severe SARS-CoV-2 infection. General observations from the study: Anti-spike CD8 specificities were favored by VDJdb matching, whose results missed private and CD4 specificities.

The chain links TRBV28 to TRBJ2-3; D unclear. This clonotype was obtained from an adult who was a healthcare worker with PCR-confirmed SARS-CoV-2 infection or an uninfected control (not recorded which). Sequencing was carried out using whole blood. The CDR3: CASRKGTSTDTQYF. CDR3 coding DNA: TGTGCCAGCCGGAAAGGTACTAGCACAGATACGCAGTATTTT.